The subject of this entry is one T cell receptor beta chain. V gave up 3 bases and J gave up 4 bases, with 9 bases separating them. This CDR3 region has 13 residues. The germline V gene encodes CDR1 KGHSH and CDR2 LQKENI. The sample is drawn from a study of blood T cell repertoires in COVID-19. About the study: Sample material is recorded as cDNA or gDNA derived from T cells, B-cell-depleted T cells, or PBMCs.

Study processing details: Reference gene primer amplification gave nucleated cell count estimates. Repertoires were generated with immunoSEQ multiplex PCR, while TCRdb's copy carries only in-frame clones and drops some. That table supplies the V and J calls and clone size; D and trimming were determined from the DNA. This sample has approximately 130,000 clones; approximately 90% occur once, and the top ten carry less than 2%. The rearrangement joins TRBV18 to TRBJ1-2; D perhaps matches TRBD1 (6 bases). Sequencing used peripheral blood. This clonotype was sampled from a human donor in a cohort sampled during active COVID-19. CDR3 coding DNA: TGTGCCAGCTCACCGGACAGCTTCTATGGCTACACCTTC. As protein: CASSPDSFYGYTF.